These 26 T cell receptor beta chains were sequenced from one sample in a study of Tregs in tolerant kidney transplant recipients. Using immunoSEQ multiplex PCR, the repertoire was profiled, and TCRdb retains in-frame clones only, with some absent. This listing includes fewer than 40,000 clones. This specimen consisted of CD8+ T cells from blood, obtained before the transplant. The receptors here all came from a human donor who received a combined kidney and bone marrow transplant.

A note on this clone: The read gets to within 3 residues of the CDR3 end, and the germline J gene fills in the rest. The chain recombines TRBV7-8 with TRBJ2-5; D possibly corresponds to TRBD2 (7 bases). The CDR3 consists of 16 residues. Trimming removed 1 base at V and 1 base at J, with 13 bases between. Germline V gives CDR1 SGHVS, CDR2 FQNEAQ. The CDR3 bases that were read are TGTGCCAGCAGCTTAGGGGCGGGGGCGATCCAAGAGACC. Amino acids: CASSLGAGAIQET. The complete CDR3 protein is CASSLGAGAIQETQYF.

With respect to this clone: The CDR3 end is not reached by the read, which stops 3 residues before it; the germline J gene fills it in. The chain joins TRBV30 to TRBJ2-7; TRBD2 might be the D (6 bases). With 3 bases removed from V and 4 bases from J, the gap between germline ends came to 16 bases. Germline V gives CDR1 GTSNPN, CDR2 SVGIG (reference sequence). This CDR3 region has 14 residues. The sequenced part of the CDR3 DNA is TGTGCCTGGAGAGAGCGGGTGGGACCGTACGAG. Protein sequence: CAWRERVGPYE. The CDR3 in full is CAWRERVGPYEQYF.

CDR3 loop: CAWSEAGANYGYTF. The sequenced CDR3 bases are TGTGCCTGGAGTGAAGCAGGGGCTAACTATGGC. The rearrangement links TRBV30 to TRBJ1-2; D is perhaps TRBD1 (6 bases). The CDR3 goes on 3 residues after the read ends, and that part is filled in from the germline J gene. V shed 1 base and J shed 0 bases, with 9 bases lying between them. The CDR3 loop spans 14 amino acids. Germline lookup yields CDR1 GTSNPN and CDR2 SVGIG (reference sequence).

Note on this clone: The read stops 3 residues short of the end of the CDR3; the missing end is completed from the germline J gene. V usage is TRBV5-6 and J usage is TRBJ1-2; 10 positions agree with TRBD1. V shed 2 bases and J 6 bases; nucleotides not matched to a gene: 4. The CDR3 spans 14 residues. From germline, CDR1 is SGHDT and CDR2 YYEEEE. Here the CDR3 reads CASSLGTGANGYTF. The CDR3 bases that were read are TGTGCCAGCAGCTTAGGGACAGGGGCCAATGGC.

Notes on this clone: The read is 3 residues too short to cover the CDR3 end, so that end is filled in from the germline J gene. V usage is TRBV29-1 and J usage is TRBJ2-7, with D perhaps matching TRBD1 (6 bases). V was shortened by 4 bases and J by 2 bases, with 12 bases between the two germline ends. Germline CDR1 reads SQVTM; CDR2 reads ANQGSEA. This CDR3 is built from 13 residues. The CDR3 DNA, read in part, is TGCAGCGTTGTAGCACAGGGTCCCTACGAG. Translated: CSVVAQGPYE. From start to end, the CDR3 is CSVVAQGPYEQYF.

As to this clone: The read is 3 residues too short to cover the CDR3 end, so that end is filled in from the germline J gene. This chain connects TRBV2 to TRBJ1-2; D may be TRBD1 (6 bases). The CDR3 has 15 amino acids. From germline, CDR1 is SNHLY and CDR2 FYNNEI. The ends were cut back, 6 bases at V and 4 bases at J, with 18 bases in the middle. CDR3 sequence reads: CASRVGQTLIYGYTF. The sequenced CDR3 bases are TGTGCCAGCAGGGTAGGACAGACCTTAATCTATGGC.

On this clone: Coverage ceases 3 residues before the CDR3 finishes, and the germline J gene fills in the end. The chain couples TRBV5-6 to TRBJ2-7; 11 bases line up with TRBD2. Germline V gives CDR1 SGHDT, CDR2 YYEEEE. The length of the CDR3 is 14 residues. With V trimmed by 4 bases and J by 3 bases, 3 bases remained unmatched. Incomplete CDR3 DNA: TGTGCCAGCAGCCTCGGGACTAGCGGCTACGAG. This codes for CASSLGTSGYE. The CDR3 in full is CASSLGTSGYEQYF.

The sequenced CDR3 bases are TGCAGCGTTGAGCCACCCTTAGCTAACTATGGC. It codes for CSVEPPLANYG. The whole CDR3 region reads CSVEPPLANYGYTF. This rearrangement joins TRBV29-1 to TRBJ1-2; D remains ambiguous. The observed sequence ends 3 residues before the CDR3 terminus, with the missing tail filled in from the germline J gene. V lost 3 bases, J lost 0 bases, and 11 bases lay in between. Germline V gene data show CDR1 as SQVTM and CDR2 as ANQGSEA. CDR3 length equals 14 residues.

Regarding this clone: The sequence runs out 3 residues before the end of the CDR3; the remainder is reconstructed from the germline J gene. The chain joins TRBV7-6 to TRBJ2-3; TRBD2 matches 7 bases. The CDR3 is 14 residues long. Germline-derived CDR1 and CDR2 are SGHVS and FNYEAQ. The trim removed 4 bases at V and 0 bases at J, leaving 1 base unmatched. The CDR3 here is CASSSSGSTDTQYF. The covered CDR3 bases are TGTGCCAGCAGCTCTAGCGGTAGCACAGATACG.

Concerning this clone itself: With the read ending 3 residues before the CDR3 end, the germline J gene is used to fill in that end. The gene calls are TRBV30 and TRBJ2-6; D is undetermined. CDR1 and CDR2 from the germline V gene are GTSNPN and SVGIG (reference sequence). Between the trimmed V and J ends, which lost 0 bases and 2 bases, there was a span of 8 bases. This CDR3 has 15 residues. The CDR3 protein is CAWSVGDTGANVLTF. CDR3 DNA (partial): TGTGCCTGGAGTGTCGGAGACACTGGGGCCAACGTC. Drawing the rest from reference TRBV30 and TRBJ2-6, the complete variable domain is SQTIHQWPATLVQPVGSPLSLECTVEGTSNPNLYWYRQAAGRGLQLLFYSVGIGQISSEVPQNLSASRPQDRQFILSSKKLLLSDSGFYLCAWSVGDTGANVLTFGAGSRLTVL.

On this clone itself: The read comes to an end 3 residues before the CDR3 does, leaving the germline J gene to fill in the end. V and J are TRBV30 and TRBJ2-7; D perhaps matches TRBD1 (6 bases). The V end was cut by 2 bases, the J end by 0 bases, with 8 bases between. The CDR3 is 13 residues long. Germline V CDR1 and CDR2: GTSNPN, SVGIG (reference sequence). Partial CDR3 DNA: TGTGCCTGGAGTCCGACAGGCTCCTACGAG. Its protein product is CAWSPTGSYE. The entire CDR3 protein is CAWSPTGSYEQYF.

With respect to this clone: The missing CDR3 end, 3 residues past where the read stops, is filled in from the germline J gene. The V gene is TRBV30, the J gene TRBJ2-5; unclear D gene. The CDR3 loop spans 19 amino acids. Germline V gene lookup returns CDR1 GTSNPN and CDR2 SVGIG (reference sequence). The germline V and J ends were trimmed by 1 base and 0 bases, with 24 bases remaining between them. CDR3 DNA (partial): TGTGCCTGGAGTGACCCCCACTCCCCTTCGGTAGCTGACCAAGAGACC. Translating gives CAWSDPHSPSVADQET. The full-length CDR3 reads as CAWSDPHSPSVADQETQYF.

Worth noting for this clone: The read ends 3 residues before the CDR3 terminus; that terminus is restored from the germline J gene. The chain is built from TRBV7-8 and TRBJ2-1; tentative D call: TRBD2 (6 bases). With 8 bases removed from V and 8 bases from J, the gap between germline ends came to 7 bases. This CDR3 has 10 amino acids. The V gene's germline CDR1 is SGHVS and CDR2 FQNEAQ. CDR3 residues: CASGGYEQFF. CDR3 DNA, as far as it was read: TGTGCCAGCGGAGGGTATGAG.

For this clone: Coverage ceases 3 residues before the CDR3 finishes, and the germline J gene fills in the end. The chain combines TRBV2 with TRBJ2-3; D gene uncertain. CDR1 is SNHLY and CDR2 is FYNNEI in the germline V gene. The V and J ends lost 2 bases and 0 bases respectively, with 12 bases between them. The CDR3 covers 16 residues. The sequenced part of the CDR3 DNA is TGTGCCAGCAGTGAACTGGCCTCACCAAGCACAGATACG. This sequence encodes CASSELASPSTDT. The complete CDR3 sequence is CASSELASPSTDTQYF.

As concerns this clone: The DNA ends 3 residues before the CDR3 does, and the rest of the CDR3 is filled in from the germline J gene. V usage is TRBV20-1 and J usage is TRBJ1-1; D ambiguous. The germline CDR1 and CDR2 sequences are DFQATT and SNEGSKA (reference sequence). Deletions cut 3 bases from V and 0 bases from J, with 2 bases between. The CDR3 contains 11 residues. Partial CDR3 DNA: TGCAGTGCTAGCGTGAACACTGAA. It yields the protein CSASVNTE. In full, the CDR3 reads CSASVNTEAFF.

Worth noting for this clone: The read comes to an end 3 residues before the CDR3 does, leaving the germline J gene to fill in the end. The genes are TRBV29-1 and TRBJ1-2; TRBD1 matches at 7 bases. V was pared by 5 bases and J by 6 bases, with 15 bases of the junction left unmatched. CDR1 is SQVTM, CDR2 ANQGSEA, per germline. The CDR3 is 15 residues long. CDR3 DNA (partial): TGCAGCGTTTCAGGAGACAGGGCCCCTCCGGATGGC. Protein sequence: CSVSGDRAPPDG. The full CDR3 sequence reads CSVSGDRAPPDGYTF. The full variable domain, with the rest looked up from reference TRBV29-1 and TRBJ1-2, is SAVISQKPSRDICQRGTSLTIQCQVDSQVTMMFWYRQQPGQSLTLIATANQGSEATYESGFVIDKFPISRPNLTFSTLTVSNMSPEDSSIYLCSVSGDRAPPDGYTFGSGTRLTVV.

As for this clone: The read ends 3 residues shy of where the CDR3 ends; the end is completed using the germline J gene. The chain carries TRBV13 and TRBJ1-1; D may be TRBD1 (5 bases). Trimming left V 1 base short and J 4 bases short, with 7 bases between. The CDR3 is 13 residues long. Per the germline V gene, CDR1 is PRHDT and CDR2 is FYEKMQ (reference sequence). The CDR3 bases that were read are TGTGCCAGCAGCTTAGCAAGGGGCACTGAA. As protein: CASSLARGTE. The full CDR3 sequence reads CASSLARGTEAFF.

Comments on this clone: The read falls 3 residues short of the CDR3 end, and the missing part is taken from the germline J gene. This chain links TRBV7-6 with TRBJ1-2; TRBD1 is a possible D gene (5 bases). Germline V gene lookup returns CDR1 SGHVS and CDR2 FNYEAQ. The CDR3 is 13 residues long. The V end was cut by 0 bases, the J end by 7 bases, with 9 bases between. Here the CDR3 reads CASSLAGEAGYTF. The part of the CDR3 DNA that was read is TGTGCCAGCAGCTTAGCAGGGGAGGCTGGC.

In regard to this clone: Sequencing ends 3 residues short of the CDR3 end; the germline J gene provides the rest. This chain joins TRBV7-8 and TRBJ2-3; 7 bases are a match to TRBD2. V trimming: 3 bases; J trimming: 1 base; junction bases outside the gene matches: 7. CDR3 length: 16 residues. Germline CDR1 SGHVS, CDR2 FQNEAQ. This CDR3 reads CASSFPGGLGTDTQYF. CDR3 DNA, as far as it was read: TGTGCCAGCAGCTTCCCGGGGGGTCTGGGCACAGATACG.

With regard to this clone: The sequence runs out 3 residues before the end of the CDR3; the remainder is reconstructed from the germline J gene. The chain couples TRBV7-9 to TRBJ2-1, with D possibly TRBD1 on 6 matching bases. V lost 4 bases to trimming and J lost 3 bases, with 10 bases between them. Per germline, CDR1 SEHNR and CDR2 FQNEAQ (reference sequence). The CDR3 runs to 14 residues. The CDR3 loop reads CASSSTGLYNEQFF. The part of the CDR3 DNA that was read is TGTGCCAGCAGCTCGACAGGTCTCTACAATGAG.

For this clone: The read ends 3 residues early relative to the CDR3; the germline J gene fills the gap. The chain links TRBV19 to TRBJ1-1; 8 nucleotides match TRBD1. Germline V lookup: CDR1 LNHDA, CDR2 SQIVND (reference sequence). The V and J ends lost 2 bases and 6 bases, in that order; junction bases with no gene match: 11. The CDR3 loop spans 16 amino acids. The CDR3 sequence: CASSISPDREGAEAFF. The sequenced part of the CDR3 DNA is TGTGCCAGTAGTATATCCCCGGACAGGGAGGGGGCTGAA.

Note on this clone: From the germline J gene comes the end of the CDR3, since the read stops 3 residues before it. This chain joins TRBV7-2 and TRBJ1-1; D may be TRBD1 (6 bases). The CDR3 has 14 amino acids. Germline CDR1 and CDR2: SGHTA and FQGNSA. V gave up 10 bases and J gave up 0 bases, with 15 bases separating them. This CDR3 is CATWGGRVNTEAFF. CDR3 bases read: TGTGCCACCTGGGGGGGGCGGGTGAACACTGAA.

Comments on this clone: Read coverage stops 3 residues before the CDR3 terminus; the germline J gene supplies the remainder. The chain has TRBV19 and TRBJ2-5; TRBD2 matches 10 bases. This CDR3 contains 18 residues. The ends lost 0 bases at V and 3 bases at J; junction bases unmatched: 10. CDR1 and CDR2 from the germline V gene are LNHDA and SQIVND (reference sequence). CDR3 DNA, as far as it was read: TGTGCCAGTAGTATAGATCCCCCTGGGCTAGCGGGGGAAGAGACC. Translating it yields CASSIDPPGLAGEET. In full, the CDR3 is CASSIDPPGLAGEETQYF. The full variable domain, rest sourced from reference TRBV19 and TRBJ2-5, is DGGITQSPKYLFRKEGQNVTLSCEQNLNHDAMYWYRQDPGQGLRLIYYSQIVNDFQKGDIAEGYSVSREKKESFPLTVTSAQKNPTAFYLCASSIDPPGLAGEETQYFGPGTRLLVL.

The part of the CDR3 DNA that was read is TGTGCCAGCGGGGGTGCGGGGAGCACCTACGAG. Translation gives CASGGAGSTYE. The complete CDR3 reads CASGGAGSTYEQYF. The chain recombines TRBV6-2 or TRBV6-3 with TRBJ2-7; D perhaps matches TRBD2 (6 bases). The CDR3 goes on 3 residues after the read ends, and that part is filled in from the germline J gene. The CDR3 sequence is 14 residues long. With 8 bases removed from V and 2 bases from J, the gap between germline ends came to 16 bases. CDR1 is MNHEY and CDR2 is SVGEGT in the germline V gene.

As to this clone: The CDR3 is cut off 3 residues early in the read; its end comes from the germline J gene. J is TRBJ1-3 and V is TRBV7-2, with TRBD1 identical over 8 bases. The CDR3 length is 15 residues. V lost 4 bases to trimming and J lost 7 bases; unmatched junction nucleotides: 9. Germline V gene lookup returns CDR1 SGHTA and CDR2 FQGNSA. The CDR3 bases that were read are TGTGCCAGCAGCTACTTGACAGGGGAGGAGAACACC. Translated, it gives CASSYLTGEENT. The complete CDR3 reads CASSYLTGEENTIYF.

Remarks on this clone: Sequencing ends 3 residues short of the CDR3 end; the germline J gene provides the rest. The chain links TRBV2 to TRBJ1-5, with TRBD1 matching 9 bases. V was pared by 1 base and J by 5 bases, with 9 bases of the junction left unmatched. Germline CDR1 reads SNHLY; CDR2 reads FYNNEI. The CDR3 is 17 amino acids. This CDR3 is CASSEVGTGRLYQPQHF. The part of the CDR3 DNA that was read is TGTGCCAGCAGTGAAGTGGGGACAGGGAGATTATATCAGCCC.